The 32 T cell receptor beta chains listed next were all sequenced from one sample in a study of CD8 T cells in ankylosing spondylitis. Study-wide results and caveats: Made up of eight highly homologous variants, a TCR beta motif appeared characteristic of ankylosing spondylitis blood.

For these TCRs, the target antigens are not known. TCRdb recomputed calls from the 5' RACE reads with MiXCR, one row per CDR3 protein. The table lists about 450,000 distinct CDR3 sequences, approximately 26% of them singletons. Material: blood, either unsorted or a sorted T cell fraction (not recorded which). The receptors shown here come from a male donor with ankylosing spondylitis.

The chain recombines TRBV11-2 with TRBJ2-2; 7 positions match TRBD2. The CDR3 has 15 residues. Germline V gives CDR1 SGHAT, CDR2 FQNNGV. V was clipped by 2 bases and J by 5 bases; unmatched bases: 5. The CDR3: CASSLLLARTGELFF. CDR3 bases: TGTGCCAGCAGCTTATTACTAGCGAGGACCGGGGAGCTGTTTTTT.

The CDR3 loop is CASSRPTGADSYNEQFF. CDR3 in DNA: TGTGCCAGCAGTCGTCCTACAGGGGCCGACTCCTACAATGAGCAGTTCTTC. V usage is TRBV27 and J usage is TRBJ2-1; 7 nucleotides match TRBD1. The V segment lost 5 bases and the J segment 0 bases; nucleotides outside the gene matches: 10. Germline V gives CDR1 MNHEY, CDR2 SMNVEV (reference sequence). The CDR3 extends over 17 amino acids.

The CDR3 sequence is CASSPGQASYGYTF. The CDR3 nucleotides read TGTGCCAGCAGTCCGGGACAGGCGAGCTATGGCTACACCTTC. This rearrangement joins TRBV28 to TRBJ1-2; 8 nucleotides match TRBD1. V shed 5 bases, J shed 4 bases, and the junction held 6 bases outside the gene matches. The CDR3 totals 14 residues. Germline V CDR1 and CDR2: MDHEN, SYDVKM.

This chain uses TRBV10-3 with TRBJ1-1, with a tentative D call TRBD1 (6 bases). Germline CDR1 reads ENHRY; CDR2 reads SYGVKD. Trimming cost V 6 bases and J 1 base, with 15 bases left between them. The CDR3 length is 15 residues. CDR3 sequence reads: CAIRNQTGQNTEAFF. The CDR3 DNA reads as TGTGCCATCAGGAACCAGACAGGACAGAACACTGAAGCTTTCTTT.

There are a few counts of this clonotype. CDR3 region: CASSPRDGSGNTIYF. The CDR3 DNA reads as TGTGCCAGCTCACCGCGGGACGGCTCTGGAAACACCATATATTTT. This sequence joins TRBV18 and TRBJ1-3, with D possibly being TRBD1 (5 bases). CDR1 is KGHSH and CDR2 is LQKENI in the germline V gene. V shed 3 bases and J shed 0 bases, with 9 bases lying between them. This CDR3 contains 15 residues.

V and J are TRBV7-2 and TRBJ2-3; 8 positions agree with TRBD2. CDR3 size: 14 residues. CDR1 is SGHTA, CDR2 FQGNSA, per germline. The trim removed 5 bases at V and 8 bases at J, leaving 9 bases unmatched. The CDR3 loop is CASSPAGGPSTQYF. In DNA, the CDR3 is TGTGCCAGCAGCCCGGCGGGAGGCCCTTCTACGCAGTATTTT.

V is TRBV20-1 and J is TRBJ2-1, with D perhaps being TRBD1 or TRBD2 (5 bases each). Germline assignment: CDR1 DFQATT and CDR2 SNEGSKA (reference sequence). V was pared by 4 bases and J by 5 bases, with 15 bases between. This CDR3 comprises 14 residues. The CDR3 protein is CSAKSGGPHNEQFF. CDR3 nucleotides: TGCAGTGCTAAATCTGGGGGTCCTCACAATGAGCAGTTCTTC.

V is TRBV20-1 and J is TRBJ1-5; D remains unclear. CDR3 size: 14 residues. Germline CDR1 DFQATT, CDR2 SNEGSKA (reference sequence). V was cut by 5 bases and J by 7 bases, with 18 bases left in between. This CDR3 reads CSAGSAVGRQPQHF. The CDR3 DNA is TGCAGTGCTGGGTCAGCAGTCGGAAGGCAGCCCCAGCATTTT.

The chain recombines TRBV5-1 with TRBJ1-6, with TRBD1 matching 8 bases. The CDR3 sequence is 14 residues long. Germline lookup yields CDR1 SGHRS and CDR2 YFSETQ. The junction had 6 bases not matched to a gene; V was cut back by 2 bases and J by 11 bases. CDR3: CASSFVQGGTPLHF. CDR3 coding DNA: TGCGCCAGCAGCTTTGTACAGGGGGGAACACCCCTCCACTTT.

This chain joins TRBV7-2 and TRBJ2-3, with TRBD2 matching over 12 bases. The junction had 5 bases not matched to a gene; V was cut back by 5 bases and J by 5 bases. Germline V gives CDR1 SGHTA, CDR2 FQGNSA. The CDR3 covers 15 residues. CDR3 coding DNA: TGTGCCAGCAGCCCACAGGGACTAGCGGGAGATACGCAGTATTTT. It translates to CASSPQGLAGDTQYF.

This clonotype was detected a few times. This rearrangement joins TRBV20-1 to TRBJ2-7; the match to TRBD2 covers 12 bases. The CDR3 sequence is 15 residues long. The ends lost 2 bases at V and 1 base at J; junction bases unmatched: 3. Per the germline V gene, CDR1 is DFQATT and CDR2 is SNEGSKA (reference sequence). The CDR3: CSARRLAGVSYEQYF. The CDR3 DNA follows: TGCAGTGCTAGAAGACTAGCGGGGGTTTCCTACGAGCAGTACTTC.

The V and J genes are TRBV5-1 and TRBJ2-5, with D hard to call. Trimming removed 2 bases from V and 4 bases from J, with 15 bases in between. The CDR3 sequence is 15 residues long. The germline gives CDR1 SGHRS, CDR2 YFSETQ. The CDR3 DNA reads TGCGCCAGCAGCTTATCAACCAACCACCGAGAGACCCAGTACTTC. It yields the protein CASSLSTNHRETQYF.

The genes are TRBV6-2 or TRBV6-3 and TRBJ1-4, with TRBD1 identical over 7 bases. The length of the CDR3 is 16 residues. J lost 3 bases, V lost 5 bases, and 9 bases had no gene match. Germline V gene data show CDR1 as MNHEY and CDR2 as SVGEGT. The CDR3 region has the DNA TGTGCCAGCAGTCGACAGGGATACGGCGCTAATGAAAAACTGTTTTTT. Its translation is CASSRQGYGANEKLFF.

This clonotype appeared a few times. This chain links TRBV20-1 with TRBJ2-7; tentative D call: TRBD1 (6 bases). Germline V gene sequence: CDR1 DFQATT, CDR2 SNEGSKA (reference sequence). The CDR3 loop spans 11 amino acids. CDR3 in DNA: TGCAGGGGGGCAGGGAACTACGAGCAGTACTTC. Translated, it gives CRGAGNYEQYF.

In the case of this clonotype: Germline is not matched at one junction end, which may reflect a read error. The V and J genes are TRBV7-2 and TRBJ2-1, with a weak D call TRBD2 (6 bases). The V gene's germline CDR1 is SGHTA and CDR2 FQGNSA. This CDR3 is 15 amino acids long. CDR3 sequence (DNA): TGTGCCAGCAGCCCCCGCGCGGGAAGCGAGACTTCTCGGATCTTC. It translates to CASSPRAGSETSRIF.

The rearrangement links TRBV7-8 to TRBJ2-1; D remains unclear. V lost 2 bases, J lost 11 bases, and 7 bases lay in between. The CDR3 runs 11 residues. Germline V gene sequence: CDR1 SGHVS, CDR2 FQNEAQ. The CDR3 nucleotides read TGTGCCAGCAGCTTAAAAAATCAGCAGTTCTTC. This translates into CASSLKNQQFF.

This clonotype was observed a few times. The chain recombines TRBV7-9 with TRBJ1-1, with D perhaps TRBD1 (6 bases). Trimming removed 4 bases from V and 4 bases from J, with 19 bases in between. The CDR3 is 16 amino acids. The germline CDR1 and CDR2 sequences are SEHNR and FQNEAQ (reference sequence). CDR3 in amino acids: CASSSRGGRRSTEAFF. The CDR3 DNA is TGTGCCAGCAGCTCCCGAGGGGGTAGGAGGAGCACTGAAGCTTTCTTT.

The chain combines TRBV30 with TRBJ1-2, with TRBD1 matching over 9 bases. V lost 5 bases, J lost 4 bases, and 8 bases stayed unmatched. The germline CDR1 and CDR2 sequences are GTSNPN and SVGIG (reference sequence). This CDR3 spans 14 amino acids. CDR3 amino acids: CAWAPGQGGYGYTF. In DNA form, the CDR3 reads TGTGCCTGGGCCCCGGGACAGGGAGGCTATGGCTACACCTTC.

The rearrangement links TRBV5-1 to TRBJ2-1, with D possibly matching TRBD2 (5 bases). CDR1 is SGHRS and CDR2 is YFSETQ in the germline V gene. Trimming stripped 0 bases from V and 2 bases from J, with 12 bases between. The length of the CDR3 is 16 residues. The CDR3 DNA is TGCGCCAGCAGCTTGGGGGAGCACGGCGCCTACAATGAGCAGTTCTTC. It translates to CASSLGEHGAYNEQFF.

This clonotype has just a few counts. This rearrangement joins TRBV24-1 to TRBJ2-1; 12 positions agree with TRBD2. From germline, CDR1 is KGHDR and CDR2 SFDVKD. J was trimmed by 3 bases and V by 3 bases; bases with no gene match: 2. There are 16 residues in the CDR3. In DNA form, the CDR3 reads TGTGCCACCAGTGATCGACTAGCGGGAGTCTACAATGAGCAGTTCTTC. It translates to CATSDRLAGVYNEQFF.

This clonotype has just a few counts. The rearrangement joins TRBV2 to TRBJ2-4; TRBD2 might be the D (5 bases). Germline values: CDR1 SNHLY, CDR2 FYNNEI. The CDR3 loop spans 11 amino acids. V was cut by 6 bases and J by 11 bases, with 11 bases left in between. The CDR3 sequence: CASSLAVLQYF. The CDR3 DNA is TGTGCCAGCAGCCTAGCTGTCCTTCAGTACTTC.

In this sample, this clonotype turned up a few times. The rearrangement links TRBV12-3 or TRBV12-4 to TRBJ1-6; 7 bases line up with TRBD1. Trimming took 5 bases from V and 6 from J; bases not matched to a gene: 7. The CDR3 consists of 15 residues. The CDR3 region has the DNA TGTGCCAGCAGTCCTCGAGGGGGCGGTAATTCACCCCTCCACTTT. Its protein is CASSPRGGGNSPLHF.

As to this clonotype: One end of the junction fails to match germline, which may point to a read error. This chain links TRBV7-2 with TRBJ2-6; D unclear. Germline assignment: CDR1 SGHTA and CDR2 FQGNSA. This CDR3 is built from 16 residues. CDR3 protein: CASNLPRRSGANVLTF. The DNA of the CDR3 is TGTGCCAGCAACTTACCCCGTCGGTCTGGGGCCAACGTCCTGACTTTC.

This clonotype was seen many times. The chain couples TRBV6-5 to TRBJ1-4, with 7 bases lining up with TRBD1. Germline V gene sequence: CDR1 MNHEY, CDR2 SVGAGI. V gave up 5 bases and J gave up 11 bases; unmatched junction bases: 2. This CDR3 region has 11 residues. The CDR3 here is CASSPGGKLFF. Written as DNA, the CDR3 is TGTGCCAGCAGTCCAGGGGGGAAACTGTTTTTT.

This clonotype has more than one count but fewer than ten. The chain couples TRBV5-1 to TRBJ2-1, with 8 nucleotides matching TRBD2. V gave up 2 bases and J gave up 1 base; unmatched junction bases: 5. Germline values: CDR1 SGHRS, CDR2 YFSETQ. The CDR3 is made up of 16 amino acids. The CDR3 is CASSLGTGGSYNEQFF. The CDR3 DNA follows: TGCGCCAGCAGCTTAGGGACGGGAGGGTCCTACAATGAGCAGTTCTTC.

The rearrangement links TRBV7-6 to TRBJ1-5; TRBD1 matches at 10 bases. CDR1 and CDR2 (germline): SGHVS, FNYEAQ. CDR3 size: 15 residues. The ends lost 4 bases at V and 5 bases at J; junction bases unmatched: 5. This CDR3 is CASSSGQGFYQPQHF. The DNA for the CDR3 is TGTGCCAGCAGCTCGGGACAGGGGTTTTATCAGCCCCAGCATTTT.

This chain connects TRBV29-1 to TRBJ2-3, with D maybe TRBD1 (6 bases). Trimming removed 1 base from V and 8 bases from J, with 10 bases in between. The CDR3 sequence is 12 residues long. Germline V CDR1 and CDR2: SQVTM, ANQGSEA. The CDR3 loop reads CSVEGTARTQYF. The CDR3 DNA sequence: TGCAGCGTTGAAGGGACAGCCCGTACGCAGTATTTT.

This rearrangement joins TRBV7-6 to TRBJ1-4, with D possibly matching TRBD1 (5 bases). The CDR3 is 16 residues long. V lost 3 bases and J lost 4, with 15 bases in between. Germline V gene lookup returns CDR1 SGHVS and CDR2 FNYEAQ. CDR3 region: CASSFGPWRGNEKLFF. In DNA form, the CDR3 reads TGTGCCAGCAGCTTCGGGCCCTGGAGGGGTAATGAAAAACTGTTTTTT.

This clonotype was counted at least ten times. The V gene is TRBV25-1, the J gene TRBJ1-2; TRBD1 is a possible D gene (6 bases). V lost 10 bases and J 2 bases, leaving 20 bases between the germline ends. Looked up from germline, CDR1 is MGHDK and CDR2 is SYGVNS. The CDR3 length is 15 residues. CDR3 loop: CATLPGGRWNYGYTF. CDR3 DNA: TGTGCCACCCTCCCCGGGGGGCGTTGGAACTATGGCTACACCTTC.

J is TRBJ1-1 and V is TRBV6-1; 12 nucleotides line up with TRBD1. Germline V gene sequence: CDR1 MNHNS, CDR2 SASEGT. J lost 4 bases, V lost 6 bases, and 6 bases had no gene match. The CDR3 is made up of 15 amino acids. CDR3 in amino acids: CASRRDRGQGTEAFF. In DNA, the CDR3 is TGTGCCAGCAGGAGGGACAGGGGGCAGGGCACTGAAGCTTTCTTT.

In nucleotides, the CDR3 is TGTGCCAGCAGTTTCGACAGGGTCGGGGAAAAACTGTTTTTT. It codes for CASSFDRVGEKLFF. The chain uses TRBV12-3 or TRBV12-4 and TRBJ1-4, with 7 bases that match TRBD1. CDR3 length: 14 amino acids. With 3 bases clipped from V and 8 bases from J, the junction kept 6 bases outside the gene matches.

The J gene is TRBJ2-1, the V gene TRBV11-1; 12 nucleotides line up with TRBD2. Germline V gene lookup returns CDR1 SGHAT and CDR2 FQDESV (reference sequence). V gave up 1 base and J gave up 1 base; unmatched junction bases: 5. The CDR3 extends over 18 amino acids. CDR3 residues: CASSLGLAGEKSYNEQFF. In nucleotides, the CDR3 is TGTGCCAGCAGCTTAGGACTAGCGGGAGAAAAGTCCTACAATGAGCAGTTCTTC. The full variable domain, with the rest looked up from reference TRBV11-1 and TRBJ2-1, is EAEVAQSPRYKITEKSQAVAFWCDPISGHATLYWYRQILGQGPELLVQFQDESVVDDSQLPKDRFSAERLKGVDSTLKIQPAELGDSAMYLCASSLGLAGEKSYNEQFFGPGTRLTVL.